A selection of T cell receptor beta chains follows, all from one sample in a study of T cell responses to AZD1222 COVID-19 vaccine. Here immunoSEQ multiplex PCR was the method, and the copy in TCRdb shows in-frame clones only, minus some. The table shows more than 95,000 clones, with around 92% occurring only once. The material sequenced was peripheral blood, taken on day 0 of AZD1222 vaccination. The receptors stem from an adult in good health. Both conserved end residues are part of each CDR3. D genes are given only for firm matches.

v_call | d_call | cdr3_aa
TRBV6-5 | NA | CASGVWGDQDF
TRBV27 | TRBD1 | CASRRNRGSGGELFF
TRBV5-1 | TRBD1 | CASSLQGLGTDTQYF
TRBV7-9 | TRBD2 | CASSLSPSRASGSNEQFF
TRBV5-1 | TRBD2 | CASSSVGTSGRSYNEQFF
TRBV27 | NA | CASSSTDYEQYF
TRBV5-1 | NA | CASSLAGALEAFF
TRBV6-5 | NA | CASSYEAENTEAFF
TRBV7-3 | TRBD2 | CASSMLAGVGYNEQFF
TRBV24-1 | NA | CATSDFLRADNEQFF
TRBV15 | TRBD2 | CATSRDRTSGSYEQYF
TRBV19 | NA | CASSQDNPYEQYF
TRBV19 | NA | CASRTGGVSQPQHF
TRBV13 | TRBD2 | CASSLGPLTSETQYF
TRBV19 | TRBD1 | CASSSGQGGNEQFF
TRBV12-3/TRBV12-4 | TRBD1 | CASSDRDRTEAFF
TRBV6-2/TRBV6-3 | TRBD2 | CASSGTSGAYEQYF
TRBV29-1 | NA | CSVGGERGVGTEAFF
TRBV24-1 | TRBD1 | CATSDSGTGAYEQYF
TRBV27 | NA | CASSFGAAHEQYF
TRBV3-1/TRBV3-2 | NA | CASSQVATRGGQNIQYF
TRBV6-5 | NA | CASSYTSGTGVEQYF